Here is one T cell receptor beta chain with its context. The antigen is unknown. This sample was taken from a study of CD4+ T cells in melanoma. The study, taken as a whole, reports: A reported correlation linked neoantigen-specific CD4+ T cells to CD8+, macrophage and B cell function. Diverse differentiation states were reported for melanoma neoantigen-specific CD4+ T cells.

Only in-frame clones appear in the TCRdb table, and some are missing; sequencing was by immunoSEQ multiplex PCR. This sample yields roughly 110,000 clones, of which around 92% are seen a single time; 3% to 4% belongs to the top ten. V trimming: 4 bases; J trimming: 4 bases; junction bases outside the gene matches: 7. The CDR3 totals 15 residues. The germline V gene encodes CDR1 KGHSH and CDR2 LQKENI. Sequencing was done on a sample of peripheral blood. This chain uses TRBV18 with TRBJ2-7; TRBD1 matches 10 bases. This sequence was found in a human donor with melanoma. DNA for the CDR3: TGTGCCAGCTCACAACCCGGGGGACAGGGGTACGAGCAGTACTTC. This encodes CASSQPGGQGYEQYF.